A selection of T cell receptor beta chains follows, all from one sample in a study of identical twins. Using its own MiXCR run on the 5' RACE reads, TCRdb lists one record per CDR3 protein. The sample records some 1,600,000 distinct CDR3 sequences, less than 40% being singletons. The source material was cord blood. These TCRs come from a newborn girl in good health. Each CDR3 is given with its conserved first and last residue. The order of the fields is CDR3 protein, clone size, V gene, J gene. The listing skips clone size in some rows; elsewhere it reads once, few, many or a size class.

CDR3 protein: CASSLGLAGGRFF; clone size: NA; V gene: TRBV7-9; J gene: TRBJ2-2
CDR3 protein: CASRLTVAVAGGPGELFF; clone size: NA; V gene: TRBV2; J gene: TRBJ2-2
CDR3 protein: CASSQDLLLGGVSGVIQYF; clone size: few; V gene: TRBV4-2; J gene: TRBJ2-4
CDR3 protein: CASSQFGTSGGDTQYF; clone size: NA; V gene: TRBV4-2; J gene: TRBJ2-3
CDR3 protein: CASSRTDRGLGYGYTF; clone size: few; V gene: TRBV14; J gene: TRBJ1-2
CDR3 protein: CASSSHPIGGVNTDTQYF; clone size: NA; V gene: TRBV12-3/TRBV12-4; J gene: TRBJ2-3
CDR3 protein: CASSLWGVQETQYF; clone size: NA; V gene: TRBV7-2; J gene: TRBJ2-5
CDR3 protein: CSANGLAATYNVQYF; clone size: NA; V gene: TRBV20-1; J gene: TRBJ2-7
CDR3 protein: CASSRTGLARSLNTEAFF; clone size: few; V gene: TRBV18; J gene: TRBJ1-1
CDR3 protein: CASSARQALAKNIQYF; clone size: NA; V gene: TRBV2; J gene: TRBJ2-4
CDR3 protein: CSARDGDRSYEQYF; clone size: NA; V gene: TRBV20-1; J gene: NA
CDR3 protein: CASSDLAETQYF; clone size: NA; V gene: TRBV27; J gene: TRBJ2-5
CDR3 protein: CASSEGGRIPQYF; clone size: NA; V gene: TRBV6-1; J gene: TRBJ2-3
CDR3 protein: CASSAGGWRHTEAFF; clone size: NA; V gene: TRBV28; J gene: TRBJ1-1
CDR3 protein: CASSETADTQYF; clone size: many; V gene: TRBV6-1; J gene: TRBJ2-3
CDR3 protein: CASSLSFLAGGYEQYF; clone size: NA; V gene: TRBV27; J gene: NA
CDR3 protein: CSATPDTRRAYEQYF; clone size: few; V gene: TRBV20-1; J gene: NA
CDR3 protein: CSVQGGTDQETQYF; clone size: NA; V gene: TRBV29-1; J gene: NA
CDR3 protein: CASSSRYSYEQYF; clone size: NA; V gene: TRBV13; J gene: TRBJ2-7
CDR3 protein: CASSERGEYSYNEQFF; clone size: few; V gene: TRBV6-1; J gene: TRBJ2-1
CDR3 protein: CSARDLPNYGYTF; clone size: NA; V gene: TRBV20-1; J gene: TRBJ1-2
CDR3 protein: CASSPTGGWTEAFF; clone size: many; V gene: TRBV12-3/TRBV12-4; J gene: TRBJ1-1